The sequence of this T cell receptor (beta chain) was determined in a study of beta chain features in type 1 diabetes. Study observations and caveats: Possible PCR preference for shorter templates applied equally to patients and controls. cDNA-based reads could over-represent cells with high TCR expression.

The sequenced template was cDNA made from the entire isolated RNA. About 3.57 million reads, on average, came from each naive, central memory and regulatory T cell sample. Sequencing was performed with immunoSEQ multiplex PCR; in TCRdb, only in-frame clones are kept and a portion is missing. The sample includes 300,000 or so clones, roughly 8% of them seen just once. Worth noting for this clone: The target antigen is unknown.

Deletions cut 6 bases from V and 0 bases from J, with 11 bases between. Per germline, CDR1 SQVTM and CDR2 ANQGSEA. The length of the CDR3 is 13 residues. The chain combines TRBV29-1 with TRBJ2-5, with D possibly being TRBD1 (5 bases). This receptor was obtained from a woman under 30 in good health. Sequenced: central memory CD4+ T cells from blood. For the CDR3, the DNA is TGCAGCGTAGTCGACAGCTACCAAGAGACCCAGTACTTC. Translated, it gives CSVVDSYQETQYF. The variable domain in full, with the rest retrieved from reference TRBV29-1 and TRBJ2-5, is SAVISQKPSRDICQRGTSLTIQCQVDSQVTMMFWYRQQPGQSLTLIATANQGSEATYESGFVIDKFPISRPNLTFSTLTVSNMSPEDSSIYLCSVVDSYQETQYFGPGTRLLVL.